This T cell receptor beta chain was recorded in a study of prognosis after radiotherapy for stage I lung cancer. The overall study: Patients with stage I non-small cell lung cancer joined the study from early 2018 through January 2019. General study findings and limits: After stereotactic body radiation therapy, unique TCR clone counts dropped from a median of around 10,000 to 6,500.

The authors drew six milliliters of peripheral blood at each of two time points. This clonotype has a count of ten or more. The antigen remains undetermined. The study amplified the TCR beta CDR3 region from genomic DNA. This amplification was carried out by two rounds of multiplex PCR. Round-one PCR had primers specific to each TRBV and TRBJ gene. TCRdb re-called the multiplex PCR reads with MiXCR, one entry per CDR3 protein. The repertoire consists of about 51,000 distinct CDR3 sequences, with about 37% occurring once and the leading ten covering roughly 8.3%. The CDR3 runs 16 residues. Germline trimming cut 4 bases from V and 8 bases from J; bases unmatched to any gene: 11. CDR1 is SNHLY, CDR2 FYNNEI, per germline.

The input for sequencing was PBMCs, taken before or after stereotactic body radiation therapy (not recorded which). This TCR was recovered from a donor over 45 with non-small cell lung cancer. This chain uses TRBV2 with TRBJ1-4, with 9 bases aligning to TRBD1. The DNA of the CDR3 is TGTGCCAGCAGTGGCCAAACAGGGGGCTTTGGGGAAAAACTGTTTTTT. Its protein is CASSGQTGGFGEKLFF.